The 16 T cell receptor beta chains below all came from one sample that was sequenced in a study of CD8 T cell repertoires and HIV-1 epitope variants. The assay was immunoSEQ multiplex PCR, and TCRdb's table has in-frame clones only and misses some. The data hold under 7,500 clones, with roughly 69% observed a single time. Their antigens are not known. Sequenced: cultured CD8+ T cells derived from PBMCs. The receptor source for this set is a male donor with HIV.

This clone has just a few counts. The V gene is TRBV21-1, the J gene TRBJ2-7; no DNA check was done on the table's D call, TRBD2. TRBV21-1 has pseudogene status. The CDR3 sequence is 15 residues long. The CDR3: CASSKGLAGGGEQYF. CDR3 bases: TGTGCCAGCAGCAAAGGGCTAGCGGGAGGAGGGGAGCAGTACTTC.

The chain couples TRBV6-5 to TRBJ2-1; no definite D call. In germline, CDR1 is MNHEY, CDR2 SVGAGI. CDR3 length equals 12 residues. The V end was cut by 4 bases, the J end by 8 bases, with 9 bases between. The chain's CDR3 is CASSSGWDEQFF. The CDR3 DNA is TGTGCCAGCAGTTCTGGGTGGGATGAGCAGTTCTTC.

The chain employs TRBV13 and TRBJ2-1; 10 bases line up with TRBD2. Germline V gene data show CDR1 as PRHDT and CDR2 as FYEKMQ (reference sequence). Trimming cost V 5 bases and J 7 bases; bases outside gene matches: 11. There are 16 residues in the CDR3. Here the CDR3 DNA reads TGTGCCAGCAGCATCAGCGGGAGGGACATGTTGAATGAGCAGTTCTTC. It translates to CASSISGRDMLNEQFF.

The V call is TRBV4-3, the J call TRBJ1-2; D not resolved. Trimming removed 4 bases at V and 4 bases at J, with 19 bases between. From germline, CDR1 is LGHNA and CDR2 YSLEER. CDR3 length: 16 amino acids. The CDR3 nucleotides are TGCGCCAGCAGCCCTGACCGGGTTGGCTGGGTCTATGGCTACACCTTC. Its protein product is CASSPDRVGWVYGYTF.

This sequence joins TRBV27 and TRBJ2-1; D is uncertain. V lost 2 bases, J lost 0 bases, and 8 bases lay in between. Germline V gives CDR1 MNHEY, CDR2 SMNVEV (reference sequence). CDR3 length: 15 amino acids. The CDR3 DNA reads TGTGCCAGCAGTTTACGGTACAGCTCCTACAATGAGCAGTTCTTC. This encodes CASSLRYSSYNEQFF.

This chain connects TRBV20-1 to TRBJ1-1; D is uncertain. Trimming stripped 7 bases from V and 3 bases from J, with 9 bases between. Germline V gives CDR1 DFQATT, CDR2 SNEGSKA (reference sequence). The CDR3 sequence is 11 residues long. CDR3 coding DNA: TGCAGTGTTAGTTCGGACACTGAAGCTTTCTTT. Amino acid sequence: CSVSSDTEAFF.

The chain links TRBV14 to TRBJ1-6; 8 positions agree with TRBD1. Losses at the gene ends were 2 bases for V and 7 bases for J; bases not matched to a gene: 4. The CDR3 has 15 residues. Germline CDR1 is SGHDN and CDR2 is FVKESK. The CDR3 DNA reads TGTGCCAGCAGCCAAACGACAGGGGCGAATTCACCCCTCCACTTT. This sequence encodes CASSQTTGANSPLHF.

The genes are TRBV28 and TRBJ1-1; D call uncertain. The V and J ends lost 5 bases and 5 bases respectively, with 12 bases between them. Germline lookup yields CDR1 MDHEN and CDR2 SYDVKM. CDR3 length: 13 residues. For the CDR3, the DNA is TGTGCCAGCAGTCTCCCGGCGAGTACTGAAGCTTTCTTT. Its protein product is CASSLPASTEAFF.

The rearrangement joins TRBV4-3 to TRBJ2-3; 8 nucleotides match TRBD1. V lost 2 bases and J lost 2; bases outside the gene matches: 12. This CDR3 contains 18 residues. The V gene's germline CDR1 is LGHNA and CDR2 YSLEER. As DNA, the CDR3 is TGCGCCAGCAGCCAATCCCCAGACAGGGACAGGACCACAGATACGCAGTATTTT. Encoded protein: CASSQSPDRDRTTDTQYF.

V and J are TRBV28 and TRBJ2-1; no clear D gene. This CDR3 comprises 12 residues. V shed 1 base and J shed 8 bases, with 6 bases lying between them. CDR1 is MDHEN and CDR2 is SYDVKM in the germline V gene. CDR3 coding DNA: TGTGCCAGCAGTTTATCGGTTTATGAGCAGTTCTTC. It yields the protein CASSLSVYEQFF.

The rearrangement links TRBV28 to TRBJ2-7; 7 nucleotides align to TRBD1. V gave up 4 bases and J gave up 5 bases; unmatched junction bases: 11. The germline V gene has CDR1 MDHEN and CDR2 SYDVKM. The CDR3 extends over 15 amino acids. CDR3 DNA: TGTGCCAGCAGTTCCCCCGGGACAGAGGGAGACGAGCAGTACTTC. Its translation is CASSSPGTEGDEQYF.

This clone was detected a few times. The chain is built from TRBV28 and TRBJ1-1; D remains unclear. V lost 8 bases and J lost 5, with 18 bases in between. Germline V lookup: CDR1 MDHEN, CDR2 SYDVKM. The CDR3 spans 14 residues. The CDR3 DNA follows: TGTGCCAGCGGTGGGGAGTGGGCAGGAACTGAAGCTTTCTTT. Protein sequence: CASGGEWAGTEAFF.

J is TRBJ2-1 and V is TRBV4-1; possible D gene TRBD1, 6 bases. The CDR3 spans 15 residues. Germline V gives CDR1 MGHRA, CDR2 YSYEKL. Between the trimmed V and J ends, which lost 6 bases and 0 bases, there was a span of 12 bases. CDR3 sequence: CASRLGTYSYNEQFF. The CDR3 region has the DNA TGCGCCAGCAGACTAGGGACATACTCCTACAATGAGCAGTTCTTC.

The chain is built from TRBV6-5 and TRBJ1-1; D is ambiguous. Trimming shortened V by 0 bases and J by 0 bases, and 11 bases separated the two germline ends. The CDR3 runs 16 residues. Germline V gene data show CDR1 as MNHEY and CDR2 as SVGAGI. The CDR3 DNA reads as TGTGCCAGCAGTTACTCGTCATGGGCGGTGAACACTGAAGCTTTCTTT. It codes for CASSYSSWAVNTEAFF.

This clone was found once. This chain's CDR3 is CSVERQGAITEAFF. The CDR3 DNA sequence: TGCAGCGTTGAGAGGCAGGGGGCAATCACTGAAGCTTTCTTT. This sequence joins TRBV29-1 and TRBJ1-1; 8 bases map to TRBD1. CDR1 is SQVTM, CDR2 ANQGSEA, per germline. The length of the CDR3 is 14 residues. The V segment lost 3 bases and the J segment 4 bases; nucleotides outside the gene matches: 7.

The chain recombines TRBV6-5 with TRBJ1-1; the D gene is possibly TRBD1 (6 bases). Trimming shortened V by 0 bases and J by 3 bases, and 11 bases separated the two germline ends. This CDR3 region has 15 residues. Germline lookup yields CDR1 MNHEY and CDR2 SVGAGI. CDR3 nucleotide sequence: TGTGCCAGCAGTTACTCTACAGGGAGGGACACTGAAGCTTTCTTT. It yields the protein CASSYSTGRDTEAFF.